The 5 T cell receptor beta chains presented below share a single source sample, sequenced in a study of esophageal squamous cell carcinoma under preoperative chemotherapy. In TCRdb, the PCR reads were re-called with MiXCR into one record per CDR3 protein. The sample has about 32,000 distinct CDR3 sequences, roughly 52% seen once. Time point in this sample: after preoperative PTX-NDP chemotherapy. The material was obtained from a patient given preoperative chemotherapy. The receptor source for this set is a human donor with esophageal squamous cell carcinoma. The donor label of this sample is uncertain.

J is TRBJ2-3 and V is TRBV7-2; 9 bases align to TRBD1. CDR1 is SGHTA and CDR2 is FQGNSA in the germline V gene. The V gene end was trimmed by 8 bases and the J gene end by 5 bases; junction bases not matched to a gene: 5. The CDR3 runs 13 residues. The CDR3 protein is CASRRTGEDTQYF. DNA of the CDR3: TGTGCCAGCCGACGGACAGGGGAAGATACGCAGTATTTT. Drawing the rest from reference TRBV7-2 and TRBJ2-3, the complete variable domain is GAGVSQSPSNKVTEKGKDVELRCDPISGHTALYWYRQSLGQGLEFLIYFQGNSAPDKSGLPSDRFSAERTGGSVSTLTIQRTQQEDSAVYLCASRRTGEDTQYFGPGTRLTVL.

This clonotype counts as medium-sized (0.01 to 0.1%). This sequence joins TRBV7-2 and TRBJ2-7; no reliable D call. V shed 1 base and J shed 5 bases, with 15 bases lying between them. The CDR3 totals 15 residues. Germline V gene data show CDR1 as SGHTA and CDR2 as FQGNSA. The CDR3 nucleotides read TGTGCCAGCAGCTTAGGGGCAAGGGCGGAAAACGAGCAGTACTTC. Translating it yields CASSLGARAENEQYF. Drawing the rest from reference TRBV7-2 and TRBJ2-7, the complete variable domain is GAGVSQSPSNKVTEKGKDVELRCDPISGHTALYWYRQSLGQGLEFLIYFQGNSAPDKSGLPSDRFSAERTGGSVSTLTIQRTQQEDSAVYLCASSLGARAENEQYFGPGTRLTVT.

The sample holds many counts of this clonotype. The chain joins TRBV11-1 to TRBJ2-7; perhaps D is TRBD1 or TRBD2 (5 bases each). V shed 1 base and J shed 3 bases, with 13 bases lying between them. The germline V gene has CDR1 SGHAT and CDR2 FQDESV (reference sequence). The CDR3 runs to 15 residues. CDR3 DNA: TGTGCCAGCAGCTTAGTTTCGGGACGGATCTACGAGCAGTACTTC. It encodes CASSLVSGRIYEQYF.

The CDR3 region is CASSLGTSGRNTEAQYF. DNA of the CDR3: TGTGCCAGCAGCTTAGGGACTAGCGGGAGGAACACCGAGGCGCAGTATTTT. The V and J genes are TRBV11-1 and TRBJ2-2; 14 nucleotides match TRBD2. The J call may be mistaken, given a closer DNA end match to TRBJ2-3. Germline CDR1 is SGHAT and CDR2 is FQDESV (reference sequence). CDR3 length equals 17 residues.

The sample holds many counts of this clonotype. The rearrangement joins TRBV7-2 to TRBJ2-5; D may be TRBD1 or TRBD2 (5 bases each). Germline V gene sequence: CDR1 SGHTA, CDR2 FQGNSA. The CDR3 extends over 14 amino acids. The germline V and J ends were trimmed by 6 bases and 11 bases, with 22 bases remaining between them. DNA for the CDR3: TGTGCCAGCAGGCAGAGGGACGGCTTAGGGGAGCAGTACTTC. Its translation: CASRQRDGLGEQYF.